This is a list of T cell receptor beta chains from one sample in a study of cytomegalovirus exposure and HLA in healthy donors. TCRdb keeps only in-frame clones here, not all; method: immunoSEQ multiplex PCR. This sample has fewer than 150,000 clones, with approximately 89% found just once. The specimen was PBMCs. The receptors here all came from a woman aged 25 to 39 in good health and CMV-seropositive. CDR3s include the opening cysteine and the closing phenylalanine or tryptophan. The D gene is left open where the match is weak. The listing skips clone size in some rows; elsewhere it reads once, few, many or a size class.

DNA	CDR3	D	V	size	J
TGTGCCAGCAGCTTATCCGGGTTCACCGAGCAGTACTTC	CASSLSGFTEQYF	-	TRBV7-9	-	TRBJ2-7
TGCGCCAGCAGGCCTCCTAGCGGGGGTGTCGCAGATACGCAGTATTTT	CASRPPSGGVADTQYF	TRBD2	TRBV4-1	-	TRBJ2-3
TGTGCCAGCAGCCCATCTGGGGCCAACGTCCTGACTTTC	CASSPSGANVLTF	-	TRBV7-9	-	TRBJ2-6
TGCGCCAGCAGCCAAGCAGGCAGCCCGGGGGCTTTCTTT	CASSQAGSPGAFF	-	TRBV4-1	-	TRBJ1-1
TGTGCCAGCGGGGCAGGGGCGATCTATGGCTACACCTTC	CASGAGAIYGYTF	-	TRBV6-1	-	TRBJ1-2
TGTGCCAGCAGCACCGCCCGGGAGCGGCCCTACAATGAGCAGTTCTTC	CASSTARERPYNEQFF	-	TRBV7-9	-	TRBJ2-1
TGTGCCAGCAGTACCCTGGACAGGGGCACTGAAGCTTTCTTT	CASSTLDRGTEAFF	TRBD1	TRBV27	-	TRBJ1-1
TGTGCTAGTGGCGATGGACAGAACTATGGCTACACCTTC	CASGDGQNYGYTF	-	TRBV12-5	few	TRBJ1-2
TGTGCCTGGAGTTGGGGGGGAGGGAACACTGAAGCTTTCTTT	CAWSWGGGNTEAFF	-	TRBV30	-	TRBJ1-1
TGTGCCAGCAGCCGGGACAGGGTCTATGGCTACACCTTC	CASSRDRVYGYTF	TRBD1	TRBV5-6	-	TRBJ1-2
TGCGCCAGCAGTCCCCTGACCGCCGGACAACTCTCCTACGAGCAGTACTTC	CASSPLTAGQLSYEQYF	-	TRBV5-1	-	TRBJ2-7
TGTTCCAGCAGCTTTTCAGGGGGCCCTAGCACTGAAGCTTTCTTT	CSSSFSGGPSTEAFF	TRBD1	TRBV7-9	few	TRBJ1-1
TGCGCCAGCAGCTCGGGACAGGGGAGCAATCAGCCCCAGCATTTT	CASSSGQGSNQPQHF	TRBD1	TRBV5-1	once	TRBJ1-5
TGCGCCAGCAGCATAGACAGGCTCGGGGTCACTGAAGCTTTCTTT	CASSIDRLGVTEAFF	-	TRBV5-1	-	TRBJ1-1
TGTGCCAGCAGCTTAGCTGGACAGGGCCGTGAAGCTTTCTTT	CASSLAGQGREAFF	TRBD1	TRBV7-8	-	TRBJ1-1
TGTGCCAGCTGGTCCGGGTTGGGGGGGGGCTCCTACGAGCAGTACTTC	CASWSGLGGGSYEQYF	TRBD2	TRBV27	-	TRBJ2-7
TGTGCCACCAGCAGAGATGGACAGGGCTGGGAAAAACTGTTTTTT	CATSRDGQGWEKLFF	TRBD1	TRBV15	-	TRBJ1-4
TGTGCCAGCAGTGAAGAGCTCGGCAGGGATACTGAAGCTTTCTTT	CASSEELGRDTEAFF	-	TRBV2	-	TRBJ1-1
TGTGCCAGCAGCCTACTCTTCTCCTACGAGCAGTACTTC	CASSLLFSYEQYF	-	TRBV6-6	-	TRBJ2-7
TGCGCCAGCAGCTTGGAGCAGGCCGGGGAGCTGTTTTTT	CASSLEQAGELFF	-	TRBV5-1	-	TRBJ2-2
TGTGCCAGCAGTCCCTACAGGGGCGATGAGCAGTTCTTC	CASSPYRGDEQFF	TRBD1	TRBV2	-	TRBJ2-1
TGTGCCAGCAGCTCCGGACTAGCGGGCTTCCTGCGCTCCTACAATGAGCAGTTCTTC	CASSSGLAGFLRSYNEQFF	TRBD2	TRBV5-6	-	TRBJ2-1
TGTGCCACGGACCCGGGACTTTATGGCGAGCAGTACTTC	CATDPGLYGEQYF	-	TRBV30	-	TRBJ2-7
TGTGCCAGCAGTGCCGGGGACAGTCAGCCCCAGCATTTT	CASSAGDSQPQHF	TRBD1	TRBV2	-	TRBJ1-5
TGCAGCGTTGGCAGAACTAATGAAAAACTGTTTTTT	CSVGRTNEKLFF	-	TRBV29-1	few	TRBJ1-4
TGTGCCAGCAGTGACCAGGTCTACAATGAGCAGTTCTTC	CASSDQVYNEQFF	-	TRBV2	few	TRBJ2-1
TGTGCCAGCAGCGTAACCCGGACAGGGATGGGGGAGACCCAGTACTTC	CASSVTRTGMGETQYF	TRBD1	TRBV9	-	TRBJ2-5
TGTGCCAGCAGCACCGGGGCTCAAGCGGGCGGCTACACCTTC	CASSTGAQAGGYTF	-	TRBV6-5	-	TRBJ1-2